This T cell receptor (beta chain) appears in the sequencing data of a study of T-cell reconstitution after alpha-beta-depleted transplantation in children. Library preparation (for TCRbeta) was performed with unique molecular identifiers. Via MiXCR, TCRdb re-called the PCR reads, giving one row per CDR3 protein. Among a few hundred thousand distinct CDR3 sequences, 9.7% were seen once, and the ten largest hold approximately 5%. This clonotype showed up many times. V lost 4 bases and J 1 base, leaving 12 bases between the germline ends. Germline V gene sequence: CDR1 LGHNA, CDR2 YSLEER. The length of the CDR3 is 15 residues.

This sequence was found in a human donor who donated a stem cell graft to a child with SCID. The chain employs TRBV4-3 and TRBJ2-3, with D hard to call. Sequenced material: PBMCs from the stem cell graft donor, taken from the stem cell graft. This CDR3 reads CASSLNSDGTDTQYF. The CDR3 DNA reads TGCGCCAGCAGCCTGAACAGCGACGGCACAGATACGCAGTATTTT.